Following are 22 T cell receptor beta chains from one sample sequenced in a study of OX40 agonist ivuxolimab in advanced cancers. Sequencing used immunoSEQ multiplex PCR; TCRdb keeps in-frame clones, though not all of them. Among 60,000 to 70,000 clones, about 90% were seen once, and the ten largest hold around 2.9%. The specimen was CD4+ or CD8+ T cells sorted from blood, collected in a trial of the OX40 agonist ivuxolimab. These receptors came from an adult with an advanced solid tumor such as melanoma, head and neck, liver or kidney cancer.

CDR3 in amino acids: CASSPPAGASYNEQFF. DNA for the CDR3: TGTGCCAGCTCACCACCGGCGGGGGCCTCCTACAATGAGCAGTTCTTC. V gene TRBV18 combines with J gene TRBJ2-1, with a weak D call TRBD2 (7 bases). There are 16 residues in the CDR3. Germline V gene data show CDR1 as KGHSH and CDR2 as LQKENI. Trimming left V 0 bases short and J 0 bases short, with 9 bases between.

The chain is built from TRBV28 and TRBJ1-2; 9 positions match TRBD1. The CDR3 consists of 11 residues. The V and J ends lost 8 bases and 14 bases, in that order; junction bases with no gene match: 9. Germline V CDR1 and CDR2: MDHEN, SYDVKM. Written as DNA, the CDR3 is TGTGCCAGCGGGCCGACAGGGGGGGGAACCTTC. Protein product: CASGPTGGGTF.

This chain joins TRBV2 and TRBJ1-5, with TRBD1 matching 9 bases. Losses at the gene ends were 4 bases for V and 4 bases for J; bases not matched to a gene: 5. This CDR3 contains 15 residues. The V gene's germline CDR1 is SNHLY and CDR2 FYNNEI. The chain's CDR3 is CASSVGQGRNQPQHF. The CDR3 bases are TGTGCCAGCAGTGTAGGACAGGGGCGGAATCAGCCCCAGCATTTT.

This chain connects TRBV11-1 to TRBJ2-7; D gene unclear. Trimming stripped 5 bases from V and 0 bases from J, with 8 bases between. Germline values: CDR1 SGHAT, CDR2 FQDESV (reference sequence). The CDR3 length is 13 residues. CDR3 protein: CASSGLNSYEQYF. CDR3 coding DNA: TGTGCCAGCAGCGGTCTCAACTCCTACGAGCAGTACTTC.

This clone came up once. The V and J genes are TRBV9 and TRBJ1-2; D is unclear. This CDR3 spans 14 amino acids. The V end was cut by 3 bases, the J end by 4 bases, with 13 bases between. In germline, CDR1 is SGDLS, CDR2 YYNGEE. CDR3 sequence reads: CASSGGPPPYGYTF. CDR3 nucleotide sequence: TGTGCCAGCAGCGGGGGTCCTCCCCCCTATGGCTACACCTTC.

This clone appeared once. The chain couples TRBV5-6 to TRBJ2-5, with 9 bases that match TRBD1. V lost 0 bases to trimming and J lost 5 bases; unmatched junction nucleotides: 5. Germline V lookup: CDR1 SGHDT, CDR2 YYEEEE. CDR3 size: 15 residues. CDR3: CASSLARTGEETQYF. The CDR3 bases are TGTGCCAGCAGCTTGGCCCGGACAGGGGAGGAGACCCAGTACTTC.

The rearrangement links TRBV30 to TRBJ1-6, with 9 bases that match TRBD1. Trimming cost V 8 bases and J 9 bases; bases outside gene matches: 8. Germline V gene lookup returns CDR1 GTSNPN and CDR2 SVGIG (reference sequence). CDR3 length: 13 amino acids. CDR3 coding DNA: TGTGCCGGGACGGGACAGGGCGTTTCACCCCTCCACTTT. It translates to CAGTGQGVSPLHF.

This clone rates as medium-sized. The V and J genes are TRBV6-4 and TRBJ1-6; 8 bases align to TRBD1. The junction had 6 bases not matched to a gene; V was cut back by 2 bases and J by 9 bases. The CDR3 has 15 residues. Germline assignment: CDR1 MRHNA and CDR2 SNTAGT. The chain's CDR3 is CASSDMRQGTSPLHF. Written as DNA, the CDR3 is TGTGCCAGCAGTGACATGAGACAGGGGACTTCACCCCTCCACTTT.

The chain recombines TRBV5-6 with TRBJ2-6; TRBD2 aligns across 7 bases. CDR3 length equals 18 residues. Germline V gene lookup returns CDR1 SGHDT and CDR2 YYEEEE. V dropped 5 bases and J dropped 2; count of bases not matched to a gene: 13. The DNA of the CDR3 is TGTGCCAGCAGTTACCGGCCGGGGAGGGGCCCTGGGGCCAACGTCCTGACTTTC. It encodes CASSYRPGRGPGANVLTF.

The genes are TRBV28 and TRBJ1-1; no definite D call. The CDR3 is 13 amino acids. V shed 5 bases and J shed 10 bases, with 17 bases lying between them. From germline, CDR1 is MDHEN and CDR2 SYDVKM. Here the CDR3 DNA reads TGTGCCAGCAGTCCCCCGGCCAGCCCCAGAGCTTTCTTT. It yields the protein CASSPPASPRAFF.

The CDR3: CASSYGDSYEQYF. The CDR3 DNA is TGTGCCAGCAGTTACGGAGATTCCTACGAGCAGTACTTC. The chain uses TRBV6-5 and TRBJ2-7, with D uncertain. The CDR3 is 13 amino acids. Trimming took off 2 bases at V and 1 base at J, with 6 bases between the two ends. Germline assignment: CDR1 MNHEY and CDR2 SVGAGI.

The genes are TRBV30 and TRBJ1-2; TRBD1 might be the D (5 bases). The germline V and J ends were trimmed by 4 bases and 4 bases, with 10 bases remaining between them. The CDR3 totals 12 residues. Per germline, CDR1 GTSNPN and CDR2 SVGIG (reference sequence). CDR3 amino acids: CAWIGVSYGYTF. The CDR3 bases are TGTGCCTGGATAGGGGTCAGCTATGGCTACACCTTC.

This rearrangement joins TRBV19 to TRBJ2-3; D possibly matches TRBD1 or TRBD2 (5 bases each). The germline V gene has CDR1 LNHDA and CDR2 SQIVND (reference sequence). This CDR3 has 14 amino acids. With 6 bases removed from V and 6 bases from J, the gap between germline ends came to 16 bases. The CDR3 protein is CASRSRDGKDTQYF. CDR3 bases: TGTGCCAGTAGGTCCCGGGACGGGAAGGATACGCAGTATTTT.

This chain links TRBV9 with TRBJ2-5; 13 nucleotides line up with TRBD2. TRBJ2-7 matches the DNA end more closely, so the J call is doubtful. The CDR3 spans 18 residues. Germline CDR1 is SGDLS and CDR2 is YYNGEE. The CDR3 loop is CASSVGTGTSGASYEQYF. The DNA of the CDR3 is TGTGCCAGCAGCGTAGGGACAGGGACTAGCGGGGCCTCCTACGAGCAGTACTTC.

CDR3 residues: CASSSRAGRNNEQFF. CDR3 sequence (DNA): TGTGCCAGCAGCTCCCGGGCAGGCAGAAACAATGAGCAGTTCTTC. V usage is TRBV11-1 and J usage is TRBJ2-1; D unresolved. The germline CDR1 and CDR2 sequences are SGHAT and FQDESV (reference sequence). V gave up 4 bases and J gave up 5 bases, with 15 bases separating them. The CDR3 length is 15 residues.

This chain joins TRBV5-1 and TRBJ2-5; 8 bases match TRBD2. CDR3 length: 14 residues. Germline loops: CDR1 SGHRS, CDR2 YFSETQ. Germline trimming cut 4 bases from V and 5 bases from J; bases unmatched to any gene: 7. CDR3 amino acids: CASSTGTRRETQYF. DNA of the CDR3: TGCGCCAGCAGCACCGGGACTAGACGCGAGACCCAGTACTTC.

The DNA of the CDR3 is TGTGCCAGTAGTACGGGGACGGGGGATGGCTACACCTTC. This gives the protein CASSTGTGDGYTF. The rearrangement joins TRBV19 to TRBJ1-2; tentatively, D is TRBD1 (5 bases). Germline CDR1 is LNHDA and CDR2 is SQIVND (reference sequence). The CDR3 runs to 13 residues. Trimming removed 4 bases at V and 6 bases at J, with 12 bases between.

The chain carries TRBV6-5 and TRBJ2-1, with a tentative D call TRBD2 (6 bases). This CDR3 has 13 amino acids. Germline CDR1 and CDR2: MNHEY and SVGAGI. The CDR3 protein is CGVWGLGYNEQFF. CDR3 nucleotides: TGTGGGGTTTGGGGACTGGGCTACAATGAGCAGTTCTTC.

This clone was counted only a few times. The V gene is TRBV6-6, the J gene TRBJ2-7, with a weak D call TRBD2 (6 bases). Germline V gives CDR1 MNHNY, CDR2 SVGAGI (reference sequence). The CDR3 consists of 14 residues. V dropped 2 bases and J dropped 2 bases, with 10 bases sitting between them. CDR3 protein: CASSYTGVTYEQYF. In DNA form, the CDR3 reads TGTGCCAGCAGTTACACGGGGGTAACCTACGAGCAGTACTTC.

J is TRBJ1-1 and V is TRBV5-6; TRBD1 matches at 10 bases. CDR3 length: 16 residues. V gave up 4 bases and J gave up 1 base; unmatched junction bases: 7. Germline CDR1 reads SGHDT; CDR2 reads YYEEEE. The DNA for the CDR3 is TGTGCCAGCAGCCTCGGGACAGGGGCAGGGAACACTGAAGCTTTCTTT. Translated, it gives CASSLGTGAGNTEAFF.

This clone appeared a single time. The chain combines TRBV11-3 with TRBJ1-2; TRBD1 matches at 8 bases. V dropped 5 bases and J dropped 4; count of bases not matched to a gene: 9. Germline CDR1 SGHNT, CDR2 YENEEA. The length of the CDR3 is 15 residues. The CDR3 loop reads CASSLGQGEIYGYTF. In nucleotides, the CDR3 is TGTGCCAGCAGCCTTGGACAGGGTGAAATCTATGGCTACACCTTC.

The chain couples TRBV7-2 to TRBJ2-1, with 8 bases lining up with TRBD2. V lost 1 base, J lost 4 bases, and 6 bases stayed unmatched. The CDR3 is 16 residues long. Germline assignment: CDR1 SGHTA and CDR2 FQGNSA. The CDR3, as DNA: TGTGCCAGCAGCTTAGGGTTGACGGGGGGGTACAATGAGCAGTTCTTC. Protein: CASSLGLTGGYNEQFF.